The 15 T cell receptor beta chains below come from one sample, sequenced in a study of T cell repertoires in cytomegalovirus infection. Each CDR3 protein gets one entry after TCRdb re-called the reads with MiXCR. This sample has some 920,000 distinct CDR3 sequences, with around 30% found just once. These receptors lack a known antigen. The specimen comprised cultured CD8+ T cells from PBMCs, sampled from culture after CMV antigen stimulation. These receptors all come from a human donor in good health (CMV status not recorded). Some clones in this sample may be carry-over from other donors' samples.

A word on this clonotype: A much larger clone lies a single base off, so this may be a read error. The rearrangement links TRBV7-6 to TRBJ2-5; maybe TRBD2 (5 bases). Germline assignment: CDR1 SGHVS and CDR2 FNYEAQ. This CDR3 contains 17 residues. V was cut by 5 bases and J by 7 bases, with 26 bases left in between. CDR3 sequence reads: CASSKKGEVPHLGTQYF. The CDR3 coding sequence is TGTGCCAGCAGCAAAAAGGGAGAGGTACCTCATTTGGGGACCCAGTACTTC. The variable domain in full, with the rest retrieved from reference TRBV7-6 and TRBJ2-5, is GAGVSQSPRYKVTKRGQDVALRCDPISGHVSLYWYRQALGQGPEFLTYFNYEAQQDKSGLPNDRFSAERPEGSISTLTIQRTEQRDSAMYRCASSKKGEVPHLGTQYFGPGTRLLVL.

As concerns this clonotype: One end of the junction is discordant with germline, which a read error may explain. The genes are TRBV6-6 and TRBJ2-1, with 8 bases that match TRBD2. CDR1 is MNHNY, CDR2 SVGAGI, per germline (reference sequence). The CDR3 runs 18 residues. The CDR3 nucleotides are TGTGCCGGCAGTTACGTGGGAAGCGGGGGACGAACCTACAATGAGCAGTTCTTC. The encoded protein is CAGSYVGSGGRTYNEQFF.

The rearrangement uses TRBV7-9 and TRBJ2-7; TRBD2 is a possible D gene (6 bases). The V gene's germline CDR1 is SEHNR and CDR2 FQNEAQ (reference sequence). V dropped 5 bases and J dropped 2 bases, with 13 bases sitting between them. The CDR3 has 14 residues. CDR3 in amino acids: CASSPREQPYEQYV. CDR3 bases: TGTGCCAGCAGCCCCCGGGAGCAACCCTACGAGCAGTACGTC.

This clonotype came up a few times. This chain links TRBV7-8 with TRBJ2-7, with D perhaps TRBD2 (5 bases). Trimming left V 2 bases short and J 3 bases short, with 23 bases between. Looked up from germline, CDR1 is SGHVS and CDR2 is FQNEAQ. The CDR3 covers 18 residues. The CDR3 nucleotides are TGTGCCAGCAGCTTAAATTGGCTTGCGGACGGGATCAACTACGAGCAGTACGTC. Encoded protein: CASSLNWLADGINYEQYV.

This clonotype was seen repeatedly, ten times or more. This rearrangement joins TRBV7-6 to TRBJ2-1; D perhaps matches TRBD1 (5 bases). Germline CDR1 is SGHVS and CDR2 is FNYEAQ. The CDR3 totals 18 residues. Trimming took 1 base from V and 4 from J, leaving 20 bases between them. As DNA, the CDR3 is TGTGCCAGCAGCTTAGTTGTTTTGGCAGGGATTTCGTACAATGAGCAGTTCTTC. Translation: CASSLVVLAGISYNEQFF.

V is TRBV2 and J is TRBJ1-2; possibly TRBD1 for D (5 bases). Germline V gene data show CDR1 as SNHLY and CDR2 as FYNNEI. This CDR3 has 14 residues. V lost 11 bases and J lost 4, with 20 bases in between. DNA for the CDR3: TGTGCCTTCCCGAAGGGGTCCCCCCGCTATGGCTACACCTTC. It specifies CAFPKGSPRYGYTF.

The chain recombines TRBV7-9 with TRBJ2-1; 9 bases agree with TRBD2. CDR1 and CDR2 from the germline V gene are SEHNR and FQNEAQ (reference sequence). Trimming took 6 bases from V and 7 from J; bases not matched to a gene: 7. CDR3 length: 14 amino acids. The CDR3 sequence is CASRSSGGPNEQFF. CDR3 in DNA: TGTGCCAGCAGGAGTAGCGGGGGCCCGAATGAGCAGTTCTTC.

The CDR3 DNA reads TGTGCCAGCAGCTTAGACGGGGGGAACTACGAGCAGTACTTC. As protein: CASSLDGGNYEQYF. V gene TRBV7-6 combines with J gene TRBJ2-7; TRBD2 agrees at 7 bases. Germline CDR1 SGHVS, CDR2 FNYEAQ. V gave up 1 base and J gave up 3 bases; unmatched junction bases: 3. The CDR3 spans 14 residues.

As concerns this clonotype: One junction end disagrees with the germline gene, perhaps due to a read error. The V and J genes are TRBV4-1 and TRBJ2-2, with D hard to call. The CDR3 has 13 residues. The germline V gene has CDR1 MGHRA and CDR2 YSYEKL. CDR3: CASSQEMIGELFF. CDR3 nucleotide sequence: TGTGCCAGCAGCCAAGAAATGATCGGGGAGCTGTTTTTT.

This clonotype was seen more than once but under ten times. V usage is TRBV5-6 and J usage is TRBJ2-7, with D maybe TRBD2 (6 bases). The CDR3 has 18 amino acids. V was clipped by 2 bases and J by 1 base, with 22 bases between them. Germline CDR1 is SGHDT and CDR2 is YYEEEE. The CDR3 nucleotides are TGTGCCAGCAGCTTAGGGACCTGGAGGGCCCAAAAGTCCTACGAGCAGTACTTC. It yields the protein CASSLGTWRAQKSYEQYF.

For this clonotype: A read error is possible here, since a much larger clone lies one base away. The chain combines TRBV12-3 or TRBV12-4 with TRBJ2-1; no clear D gene. This CDR3 has 17 amino acids. V dropped 3 bases and J dropped 5 bases, with 20 bases sitting between them. The CDR3 spells CASSFHKVVFVHNEQFF. The CDR3 coding sequence is TGTGCCAGCAGTTTCCACAAGGTAGTTTTTGTGCACAATGAGCAGTTCTTC.

V is TRBV6-5 and J is TRBJ1-2; 8 nucleotides line up with TRBD1. Losses at the gene ends were 6 bases for V and 3 bases for J; bases not matched to a gene: 9. This CDR3 region has 15 residues. Germline V lookup: CDR1 MNHEY, CDR2 SVGAGI. This CDR3 reads CASSLTTGVYYGYTF. The CDR3 coding sequence is TGTGCCAGCAGCCTAACGACAGGGGTTTACTATGGCTACACCTTC.

The CDR3 nucleotides are TGCGCCAGCAGCCAACTCTTACAGGGAAGCAAAAACATTCAGTACTTC. This sequence encodes CASSQLLQGSKNIQYF. This rearrangement joins TRBV4-1 to TRBJ2-4, with D perhaps matching TRBD1 (6 bases). Germline-derived CDR1 and CDR2 are MGHRA and YSYEKL. V shed 2 bases and J shed 3 bases, with 14 bases lying between them. The length of the CDR3 is 16 residues.

The CDR3 DNA follows: TGTGCCACCACTGAGCAAGGGATAGAGACCCAGTACTTC. This sequence encodes CATTEQGIETQYF. The chain has TRBV24-1 and TRBJ2-5; D is uncertain. The CDR3 totals 13 residues. Germline-derived CDR1 and CDR2 are KGHDR and SFDVKD. V lost 8 bases to trimming and J lost 4 bases, with 13 bases between them.

A single count supports this clonotype. This sequence joins TRBV20-1 and TRBJ1-2; D is possibly TRBD1 (5 bases). V lost 6 bases and J lost 4, with 21 bases in between. CDR1 and CDR2 from the germline V gene are DFQATT and SNEGSKA (reference sequence). CDR3 size: 15 residues. The CDR3 DNA follows: TGCAGTGCGAAGGCCCGGGACCTTAAACTCTATGGCTACACCTTC. This encodes CSAKARDLKLYGYTF.